This T cell receptor (beta chain) was observed in a study of T cell changes during pregnancy in multiple sclerosis. The assay was immunoSEQ multiplex PCR, and TCRdb's table has in-frame clones only and misses some. The table has 68,000 or so clones, about 90% seen once. The CDR3 sequence is 13 residues long. V dropped 5 bases and J dropped 2 bases, with 10 bases sitting between them. From germline, CDR1 is SGHTA and CDR2 FQGNSA. This TCR was recovered from a female donor with multiple sclerosis, enrolled in a pregnancy study. The sample was peripheral blood, taken in the second trimester of pregnancy. The chain is built from TRBV7-2 and TRBJ2-7, with D maybe TRBD1 (6 bases). In DNA, the CDR3 is TGTGCCAGCAGCCCCAGACAGGCCTACGAGCAGTACTTC. Translating gives CASSPRQAYEQYF.